This TCR beta chain was observed in a study of CD8 T cells in ankylosing spondylitis. General study findings and limits: As for the disease-linked clones, they showed a CD8+ phenotype and occurred at relatively low frequencies in peripheral blood. According to the report, clones linked to the disease were significantly enriched in matched synovial fluid samples taken from ankylosing spondylitis patients. Existing reports had already noted some motif variants in reactive arthritis synovial fluid and blood. A TCR beta motif of under 10 highly homologous variants seemed to mark ankylosing spondylitis blood.

The germline V gene has CDR1 DFQATT and CDR2 SNEGSKA (reference sequence). The V gene lost 1 base and the J gene lost 0 bases, with 12 bases spanning the gap. The CDR3 extends over 15 amino acids. Quantitative 5'-RACE with molecular barcodes produced the TCR beta libraries. MiXCR, applied by TCRdb to the 5' RACE reads, yields one record per CDR3 protein. The sample lists 750,000 to 850,000 distinct CDR3 sequences, about 11% occurring once. Turning to this clonotype: What it binds is unknown.

The specimen was blood, either unsorted or a sorted T cell fraction (not recorded which). The clonotype was recovered from a male donor with ankylosing spondylitis. This chain links TRBV20-1 with TRBJ1-1, with a possible D match to TRBD1 (6 bases). This CDR3 reads CSARGWAGVNTEAFF. The CDR3 bases are TGCAGTGCTAGAGGGTGGGCAGGGGTGAACACTGAAGCTTTCTTT.